Below, 21 T cell receptor beta chains from the same sample are listed, as sequenced in a study of OX40 agonist ivuxolimab in advanced cancers. Only in-frame clones appear in the TCRdb table, and some are missing; sequencing was by immunoSEQ multiplex PCR. The sample shows roughly 20,000 clones, about four fifths of them seen only once. The sample was CD4+ or CD8+ T cells sorted from blood, taken in a trial of the OX40 agonist ivuxolimab. The receptors originated from an adult with an advanced solid tumor such as melanoma, head and neck, liver or kidney cancer.

The chain carries TRBV29-1 and TRBJ2-7; D unclear. Trimming removed 7 bases at V and 6 bases at J, with 13 bases between. Germline V gene data show CDR1 as SQVTM and CDR2 as ANQGSEA. This CDR3 has 11 amino acids. The chain's CDR3 is CSAGLLGEQYF. CDR3 in DNA: TGCAGCGCGGGCCTCCTGGGCGAGCAGTACTTC.

This chain connects TRBV7-9 to TRBJ1-1, with D uncertain. The germline V gene encodes CDR1 SEHNR and CDR2 FQNEAQ (reference sequence). V lost 5 bases, J lost 4 bases, and 8 bases lay in between. The CDR3 length is 12 residues. The CDR3 loop reads CASSPRGTEAFF. Here the CDR3 DNA reads TGTGCCAGCAGCCCACGGGGCACTGAAGCTTTCTTT.

The chain employs TRBV27 and TRBJ1-2; D call uncertain. Trimming removed 5 bases from V and 1 base from J, with 17 bases in between. This CDR3 has 16 residues. Per germline, CDR1 MNHEY and CDR2 SMNVEV (reference sequence). In DNA, the CDR3 is TGTGCCAGCAGTCCAGATTTGGGGTTATTTAACTATGGCTACACCTTC. Translation: CASSPDLGLFNYGYTF.

The chain is built from TRBV7-2 and TRBJ2-7; TRBD1 or TRBD2 may be the D gene (5 bases each). This CDR3 has 15 residues. V dropped 5 bases and J dropped 0 bases, with 14 bases sitting between them. Per the germline V gene, CDR1 is SGHTA and CDR2 is FQGNSA. DNA of the CDR3: TGTGCCAGCAGCCCGCGGGTGGGGACCTCCTACGAGCAGTACTTC. Its protein product is CASSPRVGTSYEQYF.

This clone was seen a handful of times. V is TRBV7-9 and J is TRBJ1-5; possible D gene TRBD1, 5 bases. The V end lost 3 bases, the J end lost 4 bases, and 7 bases lay between the germline ends. CDR1 SEHNR and CDR2 FQNEAQ come from the germline V gene (reference sequence). The CDR3 is 13 amino acids. The CDR3 reads CASSFRENQPQHF. DNA of the CDR3: TGTGCCAGCAGCTTCAGGGAAAATCAGCCCCAGCATTTT. Full variable domain (outside the CDR3, taken from reference TRBV7-9 and TRBJ1-5): DTGVSQNPRHKITKRGQNVTFRCDPISEHNRLYWYRQTLGQGPEFLTYFQNEAQLEKSRLLSDRFSAERPKGSFSTLEIQRTEQGDSAMYLCASSFRENQPQHFGDGTRLSIL.

The CDR3 reads CASSYAIGQSYGYTF. CDR3 bases: TGTGCCAGCAGTTACGCGATTGGCCAGAGCTATGGCTACACCTTC. The J gene is TRBJ1-2, the V gene TRBV6-5; the D is unclear. Germline loops: CDR1 MNHEY, CDR2 SVGAGI. V dropped 2 bases and J dropped 4 bases, with 14 bases sitting between them. The CDR3 runs 15 residues.

This clone was counted once. CDR3 bases: TGCGCCAGCAGTGTTGCAGGTACCCGGGAGAATGAGCAGTTCTTC. It specifies CASSVAGTRENEQFF. V is TRBV10-2 and J is TRBJ2-1, with D perhaps TRBD2 (6 bases). V lost 4 bases to trimming and J lost 7 bases, with 17 bases between them. CDR3 size: 15 residues. Germline CDR1 reads WSHSY; CDR2 reads SAAADI.

The chain links TRBV6-5 to TRBJ2-5, with TRBD2 matching over 9 bases. Germline-derived CDR1 and CDR2 are MNHEY and SVGAGI. The CDR3 is made up of 14 amino acids. Trimming cost V 5 bases and J 1 base; bases outside gene matches: 2. In DNA form, the CDR3 reads TGTGCCAGCAGTCCTAGCGGGATCCAAGAGACCCAGTACTTC. Protein product: CASSPSGIQETQYF.

This chain links TRBV6-1 with TRBJ1-1; TRBD1 matches 7 bases. The CDR3 extends over 16 amino acids. J lost 0 bases, V lost 3 bases, and 7 bases had no gene match. Germline CDR1 MNHNS, CDR2 SASEGT. This CDR3 is CASSDWAGGVNTEAFF. The CDR3 region has the DNA TGTGCCAGCAGTGATTGGGCAGGGGGGGTGAACACTGAAGCTTTCTTT.

The chain recombines TRBV9 with TRBJ2-7, with D perhaps assigned TRBD1 or TRBD2 (5 bases each). This CDR3 is built from 19 residues. The germline gives CDR1 SGDLS, CDR2 YYNGEE. V was trimmed by 4 bases and J by 2 bases, leaving 28 bases between them. The CDR3 coding sequence is TGTGCCAGCAGCCTAAGTGAAGGGGACCGGGACCAGGACACCTACGAGCAGTACTTC. Protein product: CASSLSEGDRDQDTYEQYF.

The CDR3 DNA is TGTGCCAGCAGTTACTCGAAATTCCACGATGAGCAGTTCTTC. This gives the protein CASSYSKFHDEQFF. The chain recombines TRBV6-5 with TRBJ2-1; no reliable D call. Deletions cut 0 bases from V and 8 bases from J, with 11 bases between. The CDR3 totals 14 residues. CDR1 is MNHEY and CDR2 is SVGAGI in the germline V gene.

This clone was seen ten or more times. The V call is TRBV2, the J call TRBJ2-7, with D possibly being TRBD1 (6 bases). The CDR3 runs to 12 residues. From germline, CDR1 is SNHLY and CDR2 FYNNEI. The V end lost 9 bases, the J end lost 2 bases, and 11 bases lay between the germline ends. CDR3 bases: TGTGCCAGTCGGGCAGGGGCCTACGAGCAGTACTTC. Translating it yields CASRAGAYEQYF.

The V and J genes are TRBV6-5 and TRBJ2-2; D is uncertain. Germline-derived CDR1 and CDR2 are MNHEY and SVGAGI. V gave up 8 bases and J gave up 1 base, with 11 bases separating them. The CDR3 consists of 14 residues. This CDR3 is CASAGMVNTGELFF. CDR3 sequence (DNA): TGTGCCAGCGCAGGCATGGTGAACACCGGGGAGCTGTTTTTT.

This clone was found once. V is TRBV7-8 and J is TRBJ1-2; the D is unclear. Germline assignment: CDR1 SGHVS and CDR2 FQNEAQ. This CDR3 comprises 13 residues. The V end lost 3 bases, the J end lost 8 bases, and 13 bases lay between the germline ends. This chain's CDR3 is CASSFARLDGYTF. Written as DNA, the CDR3 is TGTGCCAGCAGCTTCGCCCGCTTGGACGGCTACACCTTC.

The genes are TRBV7-8 and TRBJ1-5; D is unclear. This CDR3 has 13 residues. Germline CDR1 is SGHVS and CDR2 is FQNEAQ. Trimming pared 1 base from V and 3 bases from J, leaving 4 bases between. Written as DNA, the CDR3 is TGTGCCAGCAGCTTAGGTTACAATCAGCCCCAGCATTTT. Residues: CASSLGYNQPQHF.

The gene calls are TRBV10-3 and TRBJ1-6, with TRBD1 as a possible D gene (5 bases). V shed 6 bases and J shed 9 bases, with 18 bases lying between them. There are 15 residues in the CDR3. Looked up from germline, CDR1 is ENHRY and CDR2 is SYGVKD. The DNA for the CDR3 is TGTGCCATCAGCCCTGGGGCCTTCGGACCTTCACCCCTCCACTTT. Encoded protein: CAISPGAFGPSPLHF.

This chain uses TRBV9 with TRBJ2-5; no clear D. This CDR3 has 14 amino acids. V lost 3 bases and J 1 base, leaving 10 bases between the germline ends. In germline, CDR1 is SGDLS, CDR2 YYNGEE. For the CDR3, the DNA is TGTGCCAGCAGCGCCCAGGACGGCCAAGAGACCCAGTACTTC. Its protein product is CASSAQDGQETQYF. The full variable domain, with the rest looked up from reference TRBV9 and TRBJ2-5, is DSGVTQTPKHLITATGQRVTLRCSPRSGDLSVYWYQQSLDQGLQFLIQYYNGEERAKGNILERFSAQQFPDLHSELNLSSLELGDSALYFCASSAQDGQETQYFGPGTRLLVL.

The gene calls are TRBV4-1 and TRBJ2-7; no clear D gene. The CDR3 spans 12 residues. Deletions cut 1 base from V and 5 bases from J, with 6 bases between. CDR1 MGHRA and CDR2 YSYEKL come from the germline V gene. The CDR3 nucleotides are TGCGCCAGCAGCCAAGGTGGGGACGAGCAGTACTTC. Its protein is CASSQGGDEQYF.

The V call is TRBV7-2, the J call TRBJ2-1; D might be TRBD2 (7 bases). This CDR3 region has 16 residues. V lost 5 bases, J lost 3 bases, and 17 bases lay in between. CDR1 is SGHTA, CDR2 FQGNSA, per germline. As DNA, the CDR3 is TGTGCCAGCAGCCGTGGGGGGGCGGCCTTCTACAATGAGCAGTTCTTC. Translation: CASSRGGAAFYNEQFF.

The chain employs TRBV9 and TRBJ2-7; TRBD2 is a possible D gene (6 bases). Germline V gives CDR1 SGDLS, CDR2 YYNGEE. Trimming took off 3 bases at V and 6 bases at J, with 13 bases between the two ends. CDR3 length equals 13 residues. DNA for the CDR3: TGTGCCAGCAGCGATACAGCGGGCAGCGAGCAGTACTTC. Translating it yields CASSDTAGSEQYF.

The chain employs TRBV7-6 and TRBJ2-7; a weak D match, TRBD1 (6 bases). Germline CDR1 is SGHVS and CDR2 is FNYEAQ. Trimming removed 5 bases from V and 3 bases from J, with 11 bases in between. This CDR3 contains 13 residues. This CDR3 is CASSHRDNYEQYF. CDR3 nucleotide sequence: TGTGCCAGCAGCCACCGGGACAACTACGAGCAGTACTTC.